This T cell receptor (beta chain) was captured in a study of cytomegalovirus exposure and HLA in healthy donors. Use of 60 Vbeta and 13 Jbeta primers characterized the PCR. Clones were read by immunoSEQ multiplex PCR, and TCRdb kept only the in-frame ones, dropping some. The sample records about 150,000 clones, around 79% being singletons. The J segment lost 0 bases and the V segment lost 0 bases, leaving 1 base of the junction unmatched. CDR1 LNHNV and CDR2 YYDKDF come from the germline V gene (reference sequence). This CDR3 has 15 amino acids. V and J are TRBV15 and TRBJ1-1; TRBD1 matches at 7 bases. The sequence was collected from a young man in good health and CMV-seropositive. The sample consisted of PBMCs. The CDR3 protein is CATSRDGTVNTEAFF. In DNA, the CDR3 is TGTGCCACCAGCAGAGACGGGACAGTGAACACTGAAGCTTTCTTT. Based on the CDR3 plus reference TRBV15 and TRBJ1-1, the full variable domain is DAMVIQNPRYQVTQFGKPVTLSCSQTLNHNVMYWYQQKSSQAPKLLFHYYDKDFNNEADTPDNFQSRRPNTSFCFLDIRSPGLGDTAMYLCATSRDGTVNTEAFFGQGTRLTVV.